This T cell receptor (beta chain) came from a study of blood T cells in healthy people across ages. Study background: Every two T cells gave about one barcoded beta molecule via template switching.

Together with a sample-barcoded 5' primer, a J-beta primer mix was included in a second PCR lasting about 7 to 12 cycles. No fewer than 3 million CDR3-containing paired-end reads came from each sample. TCRdb passed the 5' RACE reads through MiXCR, listing each CDR3 protein once. This sample has hundreds of thousands of distinct CDR3 sequences, with more than 40% found just once. Each sample provided at least 6 micrograms of extracted total RNA. Germline CDR1 reads DFQATT; CDR2 reads SNEGSKA (reference sequence). The CDR3 extends over 14 amino acids. V was trimmed by 0 bases and J by 1 base, leaving 10 bases between them.

The V gene is TRBV20-1, the J gene TRBJ2-7; maybe TRBD1 (6 bases). Sequencing input: blood. This receptor was identified in a woman aged 55 to 70 in good health. The CDR3 reads CSARDQGRSYEQYF. DNA for the CDR3: TGCAGTGCTAGAGACCAGGGGCGGTCCTACGAGCAGTACTTC.